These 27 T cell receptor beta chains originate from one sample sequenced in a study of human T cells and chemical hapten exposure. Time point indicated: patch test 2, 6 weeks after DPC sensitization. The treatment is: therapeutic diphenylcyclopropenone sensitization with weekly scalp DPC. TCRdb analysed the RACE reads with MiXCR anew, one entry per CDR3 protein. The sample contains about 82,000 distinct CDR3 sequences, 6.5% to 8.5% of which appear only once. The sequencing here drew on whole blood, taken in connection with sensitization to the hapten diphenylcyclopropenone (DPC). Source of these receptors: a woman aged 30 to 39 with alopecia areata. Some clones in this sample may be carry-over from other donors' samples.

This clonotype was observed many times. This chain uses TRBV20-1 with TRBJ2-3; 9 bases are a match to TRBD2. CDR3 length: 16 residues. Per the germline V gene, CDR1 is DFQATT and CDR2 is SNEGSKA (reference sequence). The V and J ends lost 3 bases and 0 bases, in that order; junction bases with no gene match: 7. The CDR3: CSASPRSGGSTDTQYF. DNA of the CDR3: TGCAGTGCTAGCCCTCGTAGCGGGGGTAGCACAGATACGCAGTATTTT.

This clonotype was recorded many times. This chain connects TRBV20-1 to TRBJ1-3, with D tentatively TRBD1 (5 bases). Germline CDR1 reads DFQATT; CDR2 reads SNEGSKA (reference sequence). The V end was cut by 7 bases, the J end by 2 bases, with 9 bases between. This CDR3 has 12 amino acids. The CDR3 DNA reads TGCAGTGTGTCGGGGGCTGGAAACACCATATATTTT. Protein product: CSVSGAGNTIYF.

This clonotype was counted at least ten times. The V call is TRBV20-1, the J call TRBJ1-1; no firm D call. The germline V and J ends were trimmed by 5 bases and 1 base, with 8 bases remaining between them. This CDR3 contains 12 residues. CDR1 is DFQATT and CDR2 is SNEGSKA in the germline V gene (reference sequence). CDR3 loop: CSARPWNTEAFF. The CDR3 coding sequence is TGCAGTGCTCGACCCTGGAACACTGAAGCTTTCTTT.

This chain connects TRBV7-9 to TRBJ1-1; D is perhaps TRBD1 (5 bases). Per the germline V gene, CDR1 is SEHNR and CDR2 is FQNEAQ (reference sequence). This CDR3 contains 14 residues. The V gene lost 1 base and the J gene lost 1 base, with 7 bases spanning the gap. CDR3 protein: CASSLGGENTEAFF. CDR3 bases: TGTGCCAGCAGCTTAGGAGGGGAGAACACTGAAGCTTTCTTT.

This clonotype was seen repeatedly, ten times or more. This CDR3 is CSARDSGLAGPRVYF. The CDR3 nucleotides read TGCAGTGCTAGAGATTCGGGACTAGCGGGGCCCCGGGTATACTTC. The chain is built from TRBV20-1 and TRBJ2-7; 13 bases are a match to TRBD2. The CDR3 is made up of 15 amino acids. V lost 0 bases to trimming and J lost 13 bases; unmatched junction nucleotides: 12. Germline CDR1 reads DFQATT; CDR2 reads SNEGSKA (reference sequence).

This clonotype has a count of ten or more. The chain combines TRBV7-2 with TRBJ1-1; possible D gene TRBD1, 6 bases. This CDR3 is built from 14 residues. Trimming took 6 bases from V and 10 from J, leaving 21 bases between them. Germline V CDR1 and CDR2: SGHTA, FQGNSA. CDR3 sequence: CASRTQVTQGRAFF. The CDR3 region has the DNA TGTGCCAGCAGGACCCAAGTGACGCAGGGGCGAGCTTTCTTT.

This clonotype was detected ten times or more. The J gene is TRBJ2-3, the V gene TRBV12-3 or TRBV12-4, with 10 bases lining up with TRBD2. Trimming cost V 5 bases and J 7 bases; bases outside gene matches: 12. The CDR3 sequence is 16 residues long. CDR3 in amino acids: CASSGESGGATHTQYF. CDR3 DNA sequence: TGTGCCAGCAGTGGGGAAAGCGGGGGGGCGACCCATACGCAGTATTTT.

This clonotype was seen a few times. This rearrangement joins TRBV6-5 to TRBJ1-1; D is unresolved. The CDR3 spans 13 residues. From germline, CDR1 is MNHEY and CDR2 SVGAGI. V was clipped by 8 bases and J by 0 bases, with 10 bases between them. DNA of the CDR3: TGTGCCAGCGGAGGAGTTCTGAACACTGAAGCTTTCTTT. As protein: CASGGVLNTEAFF.

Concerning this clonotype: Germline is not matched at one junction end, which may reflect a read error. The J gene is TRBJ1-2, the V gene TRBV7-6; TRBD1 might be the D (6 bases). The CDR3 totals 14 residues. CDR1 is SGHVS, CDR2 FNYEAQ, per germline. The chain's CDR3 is CVSSPGVFDSGYTF. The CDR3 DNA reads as TGTGTCAGCAGCCCAGGGGTCTTTGACTCTGGCTACACCTTC.

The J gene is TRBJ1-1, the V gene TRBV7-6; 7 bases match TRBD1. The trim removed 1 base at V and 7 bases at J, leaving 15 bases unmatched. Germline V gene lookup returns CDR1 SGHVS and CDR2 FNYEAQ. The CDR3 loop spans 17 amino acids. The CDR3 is CASSLEGAGGNKGEAFF. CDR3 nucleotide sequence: TGTGCCAGCAGCTTAGAGGGCGCAGGGGGAAATAAAGGTGAAGCTTTCTTT.

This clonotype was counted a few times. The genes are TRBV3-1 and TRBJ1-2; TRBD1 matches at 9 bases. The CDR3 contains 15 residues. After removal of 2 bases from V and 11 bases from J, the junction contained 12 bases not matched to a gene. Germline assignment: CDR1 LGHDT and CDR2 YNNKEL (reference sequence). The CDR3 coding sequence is TGTGCCAGCAGCCAACATGGAGGGGGACAGGGAGTGTACACCTTC. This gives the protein CASSQHGGGQGVYTF.

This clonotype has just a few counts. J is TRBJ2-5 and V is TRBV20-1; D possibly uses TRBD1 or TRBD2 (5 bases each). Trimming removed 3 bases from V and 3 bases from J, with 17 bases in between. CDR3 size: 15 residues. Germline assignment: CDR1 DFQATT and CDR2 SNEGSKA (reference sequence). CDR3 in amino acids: CSASRGSTTKETQYF. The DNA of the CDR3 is TGCAGTGCTAGTCGGGGCTCAACGACAAAAGAGACCCAGTACTTC.

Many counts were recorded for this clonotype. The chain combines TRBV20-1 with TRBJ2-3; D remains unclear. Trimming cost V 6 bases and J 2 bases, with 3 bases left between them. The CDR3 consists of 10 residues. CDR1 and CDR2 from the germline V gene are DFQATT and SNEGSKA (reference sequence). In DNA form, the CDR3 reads TGCAGTGCCGCCACAGATACGCAGTATTTT. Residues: CSAATDTQYF.

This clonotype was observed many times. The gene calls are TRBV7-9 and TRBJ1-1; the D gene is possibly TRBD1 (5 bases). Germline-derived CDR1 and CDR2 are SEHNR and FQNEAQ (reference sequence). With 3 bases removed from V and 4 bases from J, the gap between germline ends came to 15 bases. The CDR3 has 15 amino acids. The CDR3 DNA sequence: TGTGCCAGCAGCTTTTTTACGGGGCTTGTCACTGAAGCTTTCTTT. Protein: CASSFFTGLVTEAFF.

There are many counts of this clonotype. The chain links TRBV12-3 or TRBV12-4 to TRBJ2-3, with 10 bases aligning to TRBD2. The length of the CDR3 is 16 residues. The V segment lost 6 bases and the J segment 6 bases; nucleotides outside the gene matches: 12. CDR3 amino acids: CASSPNSGGARDTQYF. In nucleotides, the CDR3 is TGTGCCAGCAGCCCAAACAGCGGGGGGGCTAGGGATACGCAGTATTTT.

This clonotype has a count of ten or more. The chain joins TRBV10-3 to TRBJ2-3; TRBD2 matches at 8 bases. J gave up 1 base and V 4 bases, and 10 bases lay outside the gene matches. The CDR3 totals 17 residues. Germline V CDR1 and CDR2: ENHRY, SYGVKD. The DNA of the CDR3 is TGTGCCATCAGTGCGCCCCTCGGGCGGGGGGGCACAGATACGCAGTATTTT. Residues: CAISAPLGRGGTDTQYF.

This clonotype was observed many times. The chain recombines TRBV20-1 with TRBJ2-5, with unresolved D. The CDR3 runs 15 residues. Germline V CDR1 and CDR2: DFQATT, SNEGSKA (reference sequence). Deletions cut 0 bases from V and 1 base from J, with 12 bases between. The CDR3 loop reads CSARDRKGSQETQYF. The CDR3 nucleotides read TGCAGTGCTAGAGATCGAAAGGGAAGCCAAGAGACCCAGTACTTC.

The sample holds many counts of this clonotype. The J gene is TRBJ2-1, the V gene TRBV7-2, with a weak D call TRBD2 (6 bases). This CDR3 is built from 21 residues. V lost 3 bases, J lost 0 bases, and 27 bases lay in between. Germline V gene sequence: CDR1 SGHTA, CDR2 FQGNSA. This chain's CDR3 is CASSFQFWGRDSLSSYNEQFF. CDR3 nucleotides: TGTGCCAGCAGCTTCCAATTTTGGGGCAGGGACTCCCTCAGCTCCTACAATGAGCAGTTCTTC. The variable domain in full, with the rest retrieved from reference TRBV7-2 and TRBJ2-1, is GAGVSQSPSNKVTEKGKDVELRCDPISGHTALYWYRQSLGQGLEFLIYFQGNSAPDKSGLPSDRFSAERTGGSVSTLTIQRTQQEDSAVYLCASSFQFWGRDSLSSYNEQFFGPGTRLTVL.

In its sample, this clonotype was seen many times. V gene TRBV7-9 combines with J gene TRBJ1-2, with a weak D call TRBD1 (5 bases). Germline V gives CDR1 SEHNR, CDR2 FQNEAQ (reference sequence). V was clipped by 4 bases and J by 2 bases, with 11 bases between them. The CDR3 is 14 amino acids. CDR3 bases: TGTGCCAGCAGCTCCTGGACACTCAACTATGGCTACACCTTC. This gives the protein CASSSWTLNYGYTF.

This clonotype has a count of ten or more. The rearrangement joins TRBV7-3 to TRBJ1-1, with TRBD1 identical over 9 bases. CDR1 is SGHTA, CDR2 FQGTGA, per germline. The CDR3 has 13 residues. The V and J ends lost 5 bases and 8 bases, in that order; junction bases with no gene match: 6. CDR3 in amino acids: CASSPIGQGEAFF. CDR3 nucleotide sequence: TGTGCCAGCAGCCCGATAGGACAGGGGGAAGCTTTCTTT.

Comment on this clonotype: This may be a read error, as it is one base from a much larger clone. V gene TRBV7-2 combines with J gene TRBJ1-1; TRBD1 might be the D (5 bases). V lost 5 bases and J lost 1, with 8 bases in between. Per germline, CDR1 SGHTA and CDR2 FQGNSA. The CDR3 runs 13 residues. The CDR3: CASSPQANTEAFF. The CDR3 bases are TGTGCCAGCAGCCCACAGGCGAACACTGAAGCTTTCTTT.

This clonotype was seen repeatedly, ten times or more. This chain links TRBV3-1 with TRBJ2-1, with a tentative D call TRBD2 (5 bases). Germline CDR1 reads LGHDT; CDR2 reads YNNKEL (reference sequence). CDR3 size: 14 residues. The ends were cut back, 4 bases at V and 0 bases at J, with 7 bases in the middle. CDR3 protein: CASSRGISYNEQFF. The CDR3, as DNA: TGTGCCAGCAGCCGAGGGATCTCCTACAATGAGCAGTTCTTC.

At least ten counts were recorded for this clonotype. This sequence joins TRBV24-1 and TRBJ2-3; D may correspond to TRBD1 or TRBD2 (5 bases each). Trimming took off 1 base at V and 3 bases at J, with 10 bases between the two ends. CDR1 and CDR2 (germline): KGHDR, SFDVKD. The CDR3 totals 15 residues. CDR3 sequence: CATSDFRDPTDTQYF. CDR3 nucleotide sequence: TGTGCCACCAGTGATTTTCGGGACCCAACAGATACGCAGTATTTT.

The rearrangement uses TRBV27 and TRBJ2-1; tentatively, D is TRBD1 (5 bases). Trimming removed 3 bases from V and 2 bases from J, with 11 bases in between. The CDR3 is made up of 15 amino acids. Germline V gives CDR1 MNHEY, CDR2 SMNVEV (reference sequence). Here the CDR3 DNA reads TGTGCCAGCAGTTTCGGAGACAGACCCTACAATGAGCAGTTCTTC. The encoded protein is CASSFGDRPYNEQFF.

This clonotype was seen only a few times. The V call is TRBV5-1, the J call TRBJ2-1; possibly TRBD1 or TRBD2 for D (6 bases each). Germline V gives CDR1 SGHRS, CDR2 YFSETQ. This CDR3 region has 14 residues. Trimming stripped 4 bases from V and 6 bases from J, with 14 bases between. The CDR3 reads CASSGGLRVNEQFF. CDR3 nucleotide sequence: TGCGCCAGCAGCGGGGGGCTTCGAGTCAATGAGCAGTTCTTC.

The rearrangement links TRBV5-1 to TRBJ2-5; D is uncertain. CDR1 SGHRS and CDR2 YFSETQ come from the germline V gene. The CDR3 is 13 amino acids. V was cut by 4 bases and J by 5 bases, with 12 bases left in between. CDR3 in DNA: TGCGCCAGCAGCCCAAGGTCCGCGGAGACCCAGTACTTC. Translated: CASSPRSAETQYF.

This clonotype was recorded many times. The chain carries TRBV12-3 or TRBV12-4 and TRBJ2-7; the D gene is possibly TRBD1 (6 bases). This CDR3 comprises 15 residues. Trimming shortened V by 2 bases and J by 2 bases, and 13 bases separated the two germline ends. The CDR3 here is CASSLQGPPAYEQYF. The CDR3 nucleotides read TGTGCCAGCAGTTTACAGGGGCCCCCCGCCTACGAGCAGTACTTC.